This passage covers 15 T cell receptor beta chains from one sample sequenced in a study of post-analysis software for immune sequencing data. Overall study results and limits: Patients carried several TRBV segments more frequently than controls did, and TRBV5-6, TRBV5-1 and TRBV20-1 were among them.

These receptors' targets are unknown. The authors incorporated unique molecular identifiers into the TCR beta cDNA libraries. TCRdb called the PCR reads again in MiXCR, with one record for every CDR3 protein. The sample lists fewer than 700,000 distinct CDR3 sequences, roughly 47% occurring once. Sequenced input: blood. These receptors came from a girl between 5 and 17 years old with multiple sclerosis.

The CDR3 region has the DNA TGTGCCAGCAGCTCTCGGGACAGGGATTTCTACGAGCAGTACTTC. This gives the protein CASSSRDRDFYEQYF. The J gene is TRBJ2-7, the V gene TRBV7-2, with 9 positions matching TRBD1. Trimming at V came to 4 bases and at J to 3 bases, leaving 7 bases not matched to a gene. Germline loops: CDR1 SGHTA, CDR2 FQGNSA. The CDR3 spans 15 residues.

The genes are TRBV29-1 and TRBJ2-5, with 10 positions matching TRBD1. The DNA end is a closer match to TRBJ2-7, so the J assignment may be wrong. This CDR3 contains 14 residues. The V gene's germline CDR1 is SQVTM and CDR2 ANQGSEA. The CDR3 protein is CSVRKGQGLDEQYF. The CDR3 DNA follows: TGCAGCGTTCGAAAGGGACAGGGGCTTGACGAGCAGTACTTC.

This clonotype was observed once. The chain has TRBV7-2 and TRBJ2-4; D is unclear. The CDR3 spans 16 residues. In germline, CDR1 is SGHTA, CDR2 FQGNSA. Deletions cut 1 base from V and 3 bases from J, with 13 bases between. The DNA for the CDR3 is TGTGCCAGCAGCTTAGATTCACCGCACATCAAAAACATTCAGTACTTC. This sequence encodes CASSLDSPHIKNIQYF.

The chain combines TRBV7-9 with TRBJ2-7; no clear D gene. Germline V gives CDR1 SEHNR, CDR2 FQNEAQ (reference sequence). The CDR3 contains 12 residues. V lost 5 bases, J lost 5 bases, and 10 bases lay in between. The DNA for the CDR3 is TGTGCCAGCAGCCCTAGTCGAGACGAGCAGTACTTC. Translated, it gives CASSPSRDEQYF.

The chain joins TRBV12-3 or TRBV12-4 to TRBJ1-1; TRBD1 agrees at 9 bases. V trimming: 0 bases; J trimming: 5 bases; junction bases outside the gene matches: 4. This CDR3 region has 15 residues. The CDR3, as DNA: TGTGCCAGCAGTTTAGCGTACAGGGGGCAAACTGAAGCTTTCTTT. Protein sequence: CASSLAYRGQTEAFF.

This clonotype was counted many times. V is TRBV6-4 and J is TRBJ2-1; 9 bases line up with TRBD2. The ends lost 5 bases at V and 5 bases at J; junction bases unmatched: 7. This CDR3 spans 15 amino acids. Germline CDR1 and CDR2: MRHNA and SNTAGT. The CDR3 coding sequence is TGTGCCAGCAGTCCCCTGGCGGGGGGGGACAATGAGCAGTTCTTC. Translating gives CASSPLAGGDNEQFF.

The V call is TRBV7-9, the J call TRBJ2-3, with no clear D. V was trimmed by 2 bases and J by 4 bases, leaving 7 bases between them. The germline CDR1 and CDR2 sequences are SEHNR and FQNEAQ (reference sequence). CDR3 size: 13 residues. The CDR3 nucleotides read TGTGCCAGCAGCTTATTTATGGCAGATACGCAGTATTTT. Translating it yields CASSLFMADTQYF.

This chain joins TRBV12-3 or TRBV12-4 and TRBJ1-2, with 7 bases aligning to TRBD1. With V trimmed by 8 bases and J by 0 bases, 18 bases remained unmatched. The CDR3 is made up of 18 amino acids. The chain's CDR3 is CASGKRGLASLSNYGYTF. CDR3 DNA sequence: TGTGCCAGCGGAAAAAGGGGGCTTGCATCGCTGTCTAACTATGGCTACACCTTC.

This CDR3 reads CASKVSDGRQFF. The CDR3 bases are TGTGCCAGCAAGGTCAGTGATGGTAGGCAGTTCTTC. The chain uses TRBV12-3 or TRBV12-4 and TRBJ2-1; D is unresolved. V lost 7 bases to trimming and J lost 12 bases, with 16 bases between them. The CDR3 sequence is 12 residues long.

The chain couples TRBV12-3 or TRBV12-4 to TRBJ1-5, with 10 nucleotides matching TRBD1. This CDR3 contains 14 residues. After removal of 5 bases from V and 11 bases from J, the junction contained 9 bases not matched to a gene. CDR3 sequence reads: CASSGTGAATAQHF. As DNA, the CDR3 is TGTGCCAGCAGTGGGACAGGGGCAGCCACGGCCCAGCATTTT.

This clonotype was seen many times. The chain employs TRBV29-1 and TRBJ2-5; 8 bases line up with TRBD1. V lost 8 bases, J lost 5 bases, and 13 bases stayed unmatched. CDR3 length: 14 residues. Germline V gene data show CDR1 as SQVTM and CDR2 as ANQGSEA. CDR3 region: CSTKGGTGGETQYF. CDR3 sequence (DNA): TGCAGCACTAAGGGAGGAACAGGGGGGGAGACCCAGTACTTC.

V gene TRBV2 combines with J gene TRBJ2-1, with D unclear. V was trimmed by 1 base and J by 14 bases, leaving 6 bases between them. The germline gives CDR1 SNHLY, CDR2 FYNNEI. There are 10 residues in the CDR3. This chain's CDR3 is CASSEGWKFF. The CDR3 DNA reads as TGTGCCAGCAGTGAAGGGTGGAAGTTCTTC. Combining the CDR3 with reference TRBV2 and TRBJ2-1 gives the whole variable domain EPEVTQTPSHQVTQMGQEVILRCVPISNHLYFYWYRQILGQKVEFLVSFYNNEISEKSEIFDDQFSVERPDGSNFTLKIRSTKLEDSAMYFCASSEGWKFFGPGTRLTVL.

The rearrangement uses TRBV29-1 and TRBJ2-7; D is undetermined. CDR3 length equals 11 residues. In germline, CDR1 is SQVTM, CDR2 ANQGSEA. The V end was cut by 6 bases, the J end by 4 bases, with 10 bases between. This chain's CDR3 is CSVAERYEQYF. CDR3 coding DNA: TGCAGCGTCGCCGAACGGTACGAGCAGTACTTC.

The rearrangement links TRBV24-1 to TRBJ2-1, with 8 positions matching TRBD1. Germline V gene data show CDR1 as KGHDR and CDR2 as SFDVKD. CDR3 length: 17 amino acids. With V trimmed by 0 bases and J by 0 bases, 3 bases remained unmatched. CDR3 sequence reads: CATSDLNRGSSYNEQFF. The CDR3 DNA is TGTGCCACCAGTGATTTGAACAGGGGGAGCTCCTACAATGAGCAGTTCTTC.

The rearrangement joins TRBV12-3 or TRBV12-4 to TRBJ2-1; TRBD2 aligns across 15 bases. The trim removed 7 bases at V and 8 bases at J, leaving 12 bases unmatched. The CDR3 is 17 amino acids. For the CDR3, the DNA is TGTGCCAGCATAGGGACTAGCGGGGGGCTCGTCTGGGATGAGCAGTTCTTC. This codes for CASIGTSGGLVWDEQFF.